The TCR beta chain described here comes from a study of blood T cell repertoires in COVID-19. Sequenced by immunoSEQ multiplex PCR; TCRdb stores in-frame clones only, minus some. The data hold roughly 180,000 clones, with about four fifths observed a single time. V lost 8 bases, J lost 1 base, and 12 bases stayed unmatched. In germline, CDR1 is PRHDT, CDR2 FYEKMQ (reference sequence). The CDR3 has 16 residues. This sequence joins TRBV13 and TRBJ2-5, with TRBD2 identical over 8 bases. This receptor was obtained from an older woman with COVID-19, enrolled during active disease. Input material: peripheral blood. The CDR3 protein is CASLKVGGAVQETQYF. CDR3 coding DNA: TGTGCCAGCCTGAAAGTCGGGGGGGCGGTCCAAGAGACCCAGTACTTC.